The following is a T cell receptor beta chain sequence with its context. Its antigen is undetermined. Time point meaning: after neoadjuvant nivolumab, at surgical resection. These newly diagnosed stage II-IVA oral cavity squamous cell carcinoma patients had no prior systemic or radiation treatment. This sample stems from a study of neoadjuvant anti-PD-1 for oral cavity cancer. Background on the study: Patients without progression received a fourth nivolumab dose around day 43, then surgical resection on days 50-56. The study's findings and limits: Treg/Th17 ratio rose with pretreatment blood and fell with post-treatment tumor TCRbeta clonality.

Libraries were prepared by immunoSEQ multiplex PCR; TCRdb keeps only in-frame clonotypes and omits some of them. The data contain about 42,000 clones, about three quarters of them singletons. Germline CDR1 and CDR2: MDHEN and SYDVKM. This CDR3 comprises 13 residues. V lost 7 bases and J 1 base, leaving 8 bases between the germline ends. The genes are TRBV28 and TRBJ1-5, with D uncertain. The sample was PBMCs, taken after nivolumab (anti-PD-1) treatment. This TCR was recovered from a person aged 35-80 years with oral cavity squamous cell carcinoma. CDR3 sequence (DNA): TGTGCCAGCACCGTTGGGAGCAATCAGCCCCAGCATTTT. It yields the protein CASTVGSNQPQHF.